Presented here are 10 T cell receptor beta chains from one specimen sequenced in a study of blood T cells in healthy people across ages. Together with a sample-barcoded 5' primer, a J-beta primer mix was included in a second PCR lasting 7 to 11 cycles. In TCRdb, the 5' RACE reads were re-called with MiXCR into one record per CDR3 protein. The profile shows 540,000 or so distinct CDR3 sequences, roughly 43% of them singletons. Material for sequencing was blood. These receptors came from a man older than 75 in good health.

This chain connects TRBV20-1 to TRBJ2-3; 7 bases map to TRBD2. Germline loops: CDR1 DFQATT, CDR2 SNEGSKA (reference sequence). The CDR3 runs to 17 residues. The J segment lost 2 bases and the V segment lost 0 bases, leaving 11 bases of the junction unmatched. CDR3 bases: TGCAGTGCTAGAGATCCCCCTGGAGGGAGGGCCACAGATACGCAGTATTTT. Protein sequence: CSARDPPGGRATDTQYF.

The rearrangement joins TRBV7-2 to TRBJ2-2; D is ambiguous. CDR1 and CDR2 from the germline V gene are SGHTA and FQGNSA. This CDR3 region has 16 residues. V lost 6 bases and J lost 0, with 14 bases in between. The CDR3 here is CASSSHLLANTGELFF. As DNA, the CDR3 is TGTGCCAGCAGTTCTCATTTACTGGCGAACACCGGGGAGCTGTTTTTT.

A word on this clonotype: Its ends do not fully match the called genes, so a read error is possible. The chain has TRBV10-3 and TRBJ2-2, with D possibly TRBD2 on 5 matching bases. This CDR3 comprises 14 residues. Germline V gene lookup returns CDR1 ENHRY and CDR2 SYGVKD. The CDR3 DNA reads as TGTGCCATCAGGGAGTCGGGCGGGACCGGGGAGCTGTTTTTT. Protein sequence: CAIRESGGTGELFF.

This clonotype was found many times. This sequence joins TRBV20-1 and TRBJ2-1; no clear D. This CDR3 region has 12 residues. V gave up 5 bases and J gave up 4 bases, with 9 bases separating them. Germline CDR1 and CDR2: DFQATT and SNEGSKA (reference sequence). CDR3 sequence (DNA): TGCAGTGCTGGGTTGAGATACAATGAGCAGTTCTTC. This encodes CSAGLRYNEQFF.

This chain uses TRBV7-2 with TRBJ2-5; D ambiguous. Germline CDR1 is SGHTA and CDR2 is FQGNSA. The CDR3 extends over 15 amino acids. V was clipped by 1 base and J by 5 bases, with 14 bases between them. DNA for the CDR3: TGTGCCAGCAGCTTAGGGCTGGGCCGCAGTGAGACCCAGTACTTC. Translation gives CASSLGLGRSETQYF.

V gene TRBV27 combines with J gene TRBJ2-1, with 9 positions matching TRBD2. The germline V gene has CDR1 MNHEY and CDR2 SMNVEV (reference sequence). Trimming cost V 10 bases and J 9 bases; bases outside gene matches: 16. The CDR3 consists of 15 residues. The CDR3 spells CAIHKAGGPLGEQFF. CDR3 in DNA: TGTGCCATACATAAAGCGGGAGGACCCCTAGGTGAGCAGTTCTTC.

With respect to this clonotype: It may be a read error: a sequence one base away is much more abundant. This sequence joins TRBV6-5 and TRBJ2-1; TRBD1 or TRBD2 may be the D gene (6 bases each). The tail of the sequence fits TRBJ2-7 better, so the J call may be wrong. This CDR3 has 15 residues. Germline loops: CDR1 MNHEY, CDR2 SVGAGI. As DNA, the CDR3 is TGTGCCAGCAGTTACTCGATGGGGGGCTACAATGAGCAGTACTTC. This sequence encodes CASSYSMGGYNEQYF.

This clonotype was recorded a few times. The chain has TRBV18 and TRBJ2-1; 7 positions match TRBD2. After removal of 0 bases from V and 2 bases from J, the junction contained 4 bases not matched to a gene. The CDR3 has 16 residues. CDR1 KGHSH and CDR2 LQKENI come from the germline V gene. CDR3 nucleotides: TGTGCCAGCTCACCACCGTTGGGGGGGGCCTACAATGAGCAGTTCTTC. Translated: CASSPPLGGAYNEQFF.

This clonotype was found a few times. The chain links TRBV11-2 to TRBJ2-1; D may be TRBD2 (6 bases). V was clipped by 6 bases and J by 5 bases, with 17 bases between them. The CDR3 extends over 15 amino acids. Germline V lookup: CDR1 SGHAT, CDR2 FQNNGV. The CDR3 loop reads CASRPAPRRDNEQFF. As DNA, the CDR3 is TGTGCCAGCAGACCAGCGCCTAGGAGGGACAATGAGCAGTTCTTC.

V usage is TRBV20-1 and J usage is TRBJ2-1; 7 bases match TRBD1. CDR1 is DFQATT and CDR2 is SNEGSKA in the germline V gene (reference sequence). The CDR3 consists of 15 residues. V gave up 2 bases and J gave up 7 bases; unmatched junction bases: 11. CDR3 DNA: TGCAGTGCTAGAACCGGGACAGCTGAAAGGAATGAGCAGTTCTTC. It is translated as CSARTGTAERNEQFF.